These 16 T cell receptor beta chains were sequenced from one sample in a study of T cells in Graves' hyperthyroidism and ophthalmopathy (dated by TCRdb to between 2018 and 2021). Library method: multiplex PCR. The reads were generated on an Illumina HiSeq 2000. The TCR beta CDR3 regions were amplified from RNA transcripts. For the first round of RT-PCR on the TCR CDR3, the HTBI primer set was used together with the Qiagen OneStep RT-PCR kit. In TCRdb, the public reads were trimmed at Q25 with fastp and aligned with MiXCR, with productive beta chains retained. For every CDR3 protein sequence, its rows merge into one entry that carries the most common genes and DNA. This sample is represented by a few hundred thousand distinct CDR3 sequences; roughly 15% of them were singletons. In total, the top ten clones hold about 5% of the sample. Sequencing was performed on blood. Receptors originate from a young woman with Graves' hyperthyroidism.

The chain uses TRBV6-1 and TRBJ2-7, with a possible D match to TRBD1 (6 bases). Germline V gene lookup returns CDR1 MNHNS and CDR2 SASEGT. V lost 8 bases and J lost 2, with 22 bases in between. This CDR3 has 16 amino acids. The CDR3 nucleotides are TGTGCCAGCTCACCCCAAGACAGTGGGGGCCCCTACGAGCAGTACTTC. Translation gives CASSPQDSGGPYEQYF.

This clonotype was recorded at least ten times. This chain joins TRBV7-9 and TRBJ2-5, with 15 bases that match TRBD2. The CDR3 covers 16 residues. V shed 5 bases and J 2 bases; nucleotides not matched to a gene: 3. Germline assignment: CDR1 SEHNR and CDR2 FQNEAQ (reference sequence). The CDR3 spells CASSPGLAGGQETQYF. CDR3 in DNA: TGTGCCAGCAGCCCTGGACTAGCGGGAGGGCAAGAGACCCAGTACTTC.

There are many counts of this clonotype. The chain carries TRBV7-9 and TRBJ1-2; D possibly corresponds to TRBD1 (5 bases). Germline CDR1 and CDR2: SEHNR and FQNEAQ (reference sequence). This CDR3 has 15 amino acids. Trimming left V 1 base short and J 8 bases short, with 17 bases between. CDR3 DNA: TGTGCCAGCAGCTTAGGGTTAGGGGCCGACGGCGGCTACACCTTC. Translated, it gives CASSLGLGADGGYTF. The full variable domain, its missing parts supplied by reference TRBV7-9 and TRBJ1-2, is DTGVSQNPRHKITKRGQNVTFRCDPISEHNRLYWYRQTLGQGPEFLTYFQNEAQLEKSRLLSDRFSAERPKGSFSTLEIQRTEQGDSAMYLCASSLGLGADGGYTFGSGTRLTVV.

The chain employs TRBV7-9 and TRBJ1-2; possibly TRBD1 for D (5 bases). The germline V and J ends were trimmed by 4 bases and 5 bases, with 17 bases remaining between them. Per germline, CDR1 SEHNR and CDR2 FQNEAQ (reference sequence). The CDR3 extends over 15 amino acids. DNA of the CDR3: TGTGCCAGCAGCTCCTGGGGCCTCAGACTTTATGGCTACACCTTC. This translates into CASSSWGLRLYGYTF.

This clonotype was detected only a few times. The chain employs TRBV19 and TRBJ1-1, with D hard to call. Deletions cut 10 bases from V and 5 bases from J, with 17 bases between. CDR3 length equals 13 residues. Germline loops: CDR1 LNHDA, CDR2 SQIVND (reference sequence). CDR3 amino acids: CATKNKGGTEAFF. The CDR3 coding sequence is TGTGCCACCAAAAATAAGGGCGGTACTGAAGCTTTCTTT.

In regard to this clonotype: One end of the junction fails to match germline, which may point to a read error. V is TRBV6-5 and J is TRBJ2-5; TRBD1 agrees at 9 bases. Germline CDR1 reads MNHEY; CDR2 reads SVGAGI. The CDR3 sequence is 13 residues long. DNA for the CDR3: TGTGCCAGCAGTTACGCCGGGACAGGGAGTTTGCACTTC. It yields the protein CASSYAGTGSLHF.

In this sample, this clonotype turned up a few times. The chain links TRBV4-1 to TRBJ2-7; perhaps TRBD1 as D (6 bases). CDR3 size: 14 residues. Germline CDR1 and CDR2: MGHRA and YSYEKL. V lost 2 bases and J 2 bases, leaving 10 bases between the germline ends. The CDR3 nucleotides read TGCGCCAGCAGCCAATGGACAGCCACCTACGAGCAGTACTTC. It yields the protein CASSQWTATYEQYF.

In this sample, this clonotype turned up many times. The CDR3 region has the DNA TGCGCCAGCAGCAAGAGCGGGGACTACAATGAGCAGTTCTTC. Protein: CASSKSGDYNEQFF. The chain links TRBV10-1 to TRBJ2-1, with 7 bases identical to TRBD2. The J segment lost 3 bases and the V segment lost 6 bases, leaving 5 bases of the junction unmatched. Germline V lookup: CDR1 WNHNN, CDR2 SYGVQD (reference sequence). The CDR3 covers 14 residues.

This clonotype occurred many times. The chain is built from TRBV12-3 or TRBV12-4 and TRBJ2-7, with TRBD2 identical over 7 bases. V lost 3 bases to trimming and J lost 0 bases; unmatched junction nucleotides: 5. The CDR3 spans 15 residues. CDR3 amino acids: CASSFSGKSSYEQYF. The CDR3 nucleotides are TGTGCCAGCAGTTTCAGCGGGAAGAGCTCCTACGAGCAGTACTTC.

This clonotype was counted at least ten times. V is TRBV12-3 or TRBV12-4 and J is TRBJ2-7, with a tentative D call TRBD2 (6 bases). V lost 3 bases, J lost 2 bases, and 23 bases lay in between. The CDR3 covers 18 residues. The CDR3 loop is CASSLPLCSGTYPYEQYF. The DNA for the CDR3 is TGTGCCAGCAGTTTGCCTCTCTGTAGCGGAACTTACCCCTACGAGCAGTACTTC.

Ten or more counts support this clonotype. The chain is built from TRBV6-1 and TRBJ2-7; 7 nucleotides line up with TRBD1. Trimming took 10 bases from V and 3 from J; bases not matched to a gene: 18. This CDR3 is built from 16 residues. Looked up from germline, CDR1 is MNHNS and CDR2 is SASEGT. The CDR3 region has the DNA TGTGCCACCCGACACCCGGCGACAGGGCTCAACTACGAGCAGTACTTC. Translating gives CATRHPATGLNYEQYF.

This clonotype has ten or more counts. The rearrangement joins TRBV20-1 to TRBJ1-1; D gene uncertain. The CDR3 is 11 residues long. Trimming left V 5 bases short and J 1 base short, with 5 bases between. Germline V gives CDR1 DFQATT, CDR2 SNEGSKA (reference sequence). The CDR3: CSASRNTEAFF. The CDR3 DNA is TGCAGTGCTTCACGGAACACTGAAGCTTTCTTT.

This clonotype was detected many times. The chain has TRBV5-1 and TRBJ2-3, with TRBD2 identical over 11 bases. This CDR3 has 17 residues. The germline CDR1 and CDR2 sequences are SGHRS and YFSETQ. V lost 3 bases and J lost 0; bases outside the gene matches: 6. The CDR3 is CASSSLTSGASTDTQYF. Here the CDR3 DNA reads TGCGCCAGCAGCTCACTGACTAGCGGGGCTAGCACAGATACGCAGTATTTT.

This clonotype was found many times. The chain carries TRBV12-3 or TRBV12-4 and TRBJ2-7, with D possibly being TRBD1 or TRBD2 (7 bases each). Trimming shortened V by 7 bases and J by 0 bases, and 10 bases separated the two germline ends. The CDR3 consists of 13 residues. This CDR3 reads CASKRDSSYEQYF. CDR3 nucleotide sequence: TGTGCCAGCAAGCGGGACAGCTCCTACGAGCAGTACTTC.

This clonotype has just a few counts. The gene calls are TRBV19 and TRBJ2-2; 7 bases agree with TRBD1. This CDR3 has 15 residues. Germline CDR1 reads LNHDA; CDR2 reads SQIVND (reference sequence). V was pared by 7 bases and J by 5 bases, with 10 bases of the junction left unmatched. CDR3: CASIPQGDLTGELFF. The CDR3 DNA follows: TGTGCCAGTATCCCCCAGGGGGATCTAACCGGGGAGCTGTTTTTT.

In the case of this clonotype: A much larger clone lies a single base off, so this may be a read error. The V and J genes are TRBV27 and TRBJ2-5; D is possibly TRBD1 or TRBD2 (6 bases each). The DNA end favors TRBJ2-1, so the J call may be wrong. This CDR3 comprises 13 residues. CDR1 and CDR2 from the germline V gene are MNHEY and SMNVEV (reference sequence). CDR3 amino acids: CASSSQGRETQFF. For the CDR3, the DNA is TGTGCCAGCAGTTCACAGGGTCGGGAGACCCAGTTCTTC.